The clone carrying this T cell receptor (beta chain) was seen repeatedly, ten times or more. Its antigen is still unknown. These data originate in a study of T-cell reconstitution after alpha-beta-depleted transplantation in children. CDR1 and CDR2 (germline): SGHRS, YFSETQ. V was pared by 2 bases and J by 0 bases, with 15 bases between. The CDR3 loop spans 18 amino acids. Preparation of the TCRbeta library involved a method that used unique molecular identifiers. TCRdb re-called the PCR reads with MiXCR, one entry per CDR3 protein. The table lists about 460,000 distinct CDR3 sequences, under 12% of them singletons, with approximately 2% in the top ten. Notes on the study in general: Newly generated T cells supplied most T-cell counts and diversity one year post-transplant. In patients about two months after transplant, alpha-beta T cells reportedly arose from several hundred expanded graft clones. Some patients' high day-60 TCRbeta diversity was attributed to recipient cells surviving conditioning.

The J gene is TRBJ2-6, the V gene TRBV5-1; D call uncertain. The sequences come from PBMCs, collected before TCRalphabeta/CD19-depleted stem cell transplant. This receptor was obtained from a child under 10 years old with inherited bone marrow failure, due to receive a stem cell transplant. CDR3 sequence reads: CASSLSMTWSSGANVLTF. The CDR3 DNA reads TGCGCCAGCAGCTTAAGTATGACTTGGAGCTCTGGGGCCAACGTCCTGACTTTC. Full variable domain (missing parts from reference TRBV5-1 and TRBJ2-6): KAGVTQTPRYLIKTRGQQVTLSCSPISGHRSVSWYQQTPGQGLQFLFEYFSETQRNKGNFPGRFSGRQFSNSRSEMNVSTLELGDSALYLCASSLSMTWSSGANVLTFGAGSRLTVL.